The rows below give T cell receptor beta chains drawn from one sample of a study of T cell changes during pregnancy in multiple sclerosis. Measured with immunoSEQ multiplex PCR; TCRdb has only the in-frame clones, and not every one. The sample gives tens of thousands of clones, approximately 90% of which show up once; approximately 1.4% is in the top ten. Sequencing was performed on peripheral blood, taken in the third trimester of pregnancy. Source of these receptors: a female donor with multiple sclerosis, enrolled in a pregnancy study. CDR3s include the opening cysteine and the closing phenylalanine or tryptophan. Fields, in order: CDR3 protein, CDR3 DNA, J gene, D gene, V gene, clone size. The D gene is left open where the match is weak. Clone size is given for some rows only: seen once, a few or many times, or a class if the clone is expanded.

CASSEPEGALNSPLHF	TGTGCCAGCAGCGAACCCGAGGGGGCGCTTAATTCACCCCTCCACTTT	TRBJ1-6	TRBD1	TRBV6-1	.
CASSSGWTAYNQPQHF	TGTGCCAGCAGTTCTGGCTGGACAGCCTACAATCAGCCCCAGCATTTT	TRBJ1-5	.	TRBV27	.
CASSLTSHQPQHF	TGTGCCAGCAGCTTAACCTCCCATCAGCCCCAGCATTTT	TRBJ1-5	.	TRBV7-3	.
CASSAHPRAGTSTDTQYF	TGTGCCAGCAGCGCACACCCCCGAGCGGGGACTAGCACAGATACGCAGTATTTT	TRBJ2-3	TRBD2	TRBV9	.
CASSLIDRGGNEQYF	TGTGCCAGCAGCTTAATCGACAGGGGTGGCAACGAGCAGTACTTC	TRBJ2-7	TRBD1	TRBV11-2	.
CASSFTSGGIQETQYF	TGTGCCAGCAGCTTTACTAGCGGGGGAATCCAAGAGACCCAGTACTTC	TRBJ2-5	TRBD2	TRBV5-8	.
CASSDDRSSYEQYF	TGTGCCAGCAGCGACGACAGGTCGTCCTACGAGCAGTACTTC	TRBJ2-7	.	TRBV7-9	.
CASSILNGGEQYF	TGTGCCAGTAGTATCTTGAATGGAGGGGAGCAGTACTTC	TRBJ2-7	.	TRBV19	.
CASRPSGRGDQPQHF	TGCGCCAGCAGGCCTTCCGGACGGGGAGATCAGCCCCAGCATTTT	TRBJ1-5	.	TRBV5-1	.
CASTVGAHYGYTF	TGTGCCAGTACGGTAGGGGCCCACTATGGCTACACCTTC	TRBJ1-2	.	TRBV19	.
CASSFEGTSGELFF	TGCGCCAGCAGCTTCGAGGGCACGTCCGGGGAGCTGTTTTTT	TRBJ2-2	.	TRBV5-1	.
CAWRGTSGGSSSYNEQFF	TGTGCCTGGAGGGGGACTAGCGGGGGGTCGAGCTCCTACAATGAGCAGTTCTTC	TRBJ2-1	TRBD2	TRBV30	.
CASSDRDYTYEQYF	TGTGCCAGCAGCGACCGGGACTACACCTACGAGCAGTACTTC	TRBJ2-7	.	TRBV21-1	.
CASRDRGGFLGTDTQYF	TGTGCCAGCAGAGACAGGGGAGGCTTCCTGGGCACAGATACGCAGTATTTT	TRBJ2-3	TRBD1	TRBV7-2	.
CAWSVGAGGLTDTQYF	TGTGCCTGGAGTGTGGGCGCGGGGGGCCTCACAGATACGCAGTATTTT	TRBJ2-3	TRBD2	TRBV30	.
CASSFSPSQGLGTGELFF	TGTGCCAGCAGCTTCTCTCCCTCTCAGGGGCTGGGAACCGGGGAGCTGTTTTTT	TRBJ2-2	.	TRBV7-9	few
CATSIASNQPQHF	TGTGCCACCAGCATCGCGAGCAATCAGCCCCAGCATTTT	TRBJ1-5	.	TRBV15	.
CASSLDRYYGYTF	TGTGCCAGCAGCTTGGACAGGTACTATGGCTACACCTTC	TRBJ1-2	.	TRBV5-4	.
CASSLDRLYEQYF	TGTGCCAGCAGCTTAGACAGGCTCTACGAGCAGTACTTC	TRBJ2-7	.	TRBV5-6	.
CASSGRTSGGADTQYF	TGCGCCAGCAGCGGGAGGACTAGCGGGGGGGCAGATACGCAGTATTTT	TRBJ2-3	TRBD2	TRBV5-1	.
CASRTPGGVTDTQYF	TGTGCCAGCAGGACCCCCGGGGGAGTCACAGATACGCAGTATTTT	TRBJ2-3	.	TRBV7-9	.
CASSEGTGGADTQYF	TGTGCCAGCAGTGAAGGGACAGGGGGCGCAGATACGCAGTATTTT	TRBJ2-3	TRBD1	TRBV6-1	.
CSVRNAAEKLFF	TGCAGCGTTCGCAACGCGGCCGAAAAACTGTTTTTT	TRBJ1-4	.	TRBV29-1	once
CASSQGDSAVGYEQYF	TGTGCCAGCAGCCAGGGAGACTCGGCCGTTGGATACGAGCAGTACTTC	TRBJ2-7	.	TRBV4-2	.
CASSSSGGGQPQHF	TGTGCCAGCAGCTCCAGTGGAGGAGGTCAGCCCCAGCATTTT	TRBJ1-5	.	TRBV7-2	.